This is a list of T cell receptor beta chains from one sample in a study of CD8 T cells in Susac syndrome. One entry per CDR3 protein results from TCRdb running MiXCR on the immunoSEQ multiplex PCR reads. This table has 100,000 to 150,000 distinct CDR3 sequences, around 94% appearing once. Source material: CD4+ T cells from PBMCs. The receptors derive from a human donor in good health. The CDR3 runs from the conserved cysteine through the conserved F or W. D genes are given only for firm matches. Clone size, where shown, is once, few, many, or a class for clones that have expanded.

V,D,J,size,CDR3,DNA
TRBV27,NA,TRBJ1-2,NA,CASSLGAGSVNYGYTF,TGTGCCAGCAGTTTGGGAGCAGGGTCCGTTAACTATGGCTACACCTTC
TRBV15,TRBD1,TRBJ2-5,NA,CATSREPGQGQTQYF,TGTGCCACCAGCAGAGAACCCGGACAGGGACAGACCCAGTACTTC
TRBV3-1,NA,TRBJ1-6,NA,CASGGVSPLHF,TGTGCCAGCGGGGGAGTTTCACCCCTCCACTTT
TRBV20-1,TRBD1,TRBJ1-1,NA,CSVEVKVQDRDPEAFF,TGCAGTGTGGAAGTGAAGGTCCAGGACAGGGATCCTGAAGCTTTCTTT
TRBV3-1,TRBD1,TRBJ2-1,NA,CASSQPGQGDNEQFF,TGTGCCAGCAGCCAACCGGGACAGGGTGACAATGAGCAGTTCTTC
TRBV2,NA,TRBJ2-6,once,CASKEDSHSGANVLTF,TGTGCCAGCAAAGAGGACAGCCACTCTGGGGCCAACGTCCTGACTTTC
TRBV20-1,NA,TRBJ2-3,NA,CSAGGQYGTDTQYF,TGCAGTGCTGGGGGACAATATGGGACAGATACGCAGTATTTT
TRBV5-1,NA,TRBJ2-4,NA,CASSLQSTAKNIQYF,TGCGCCAGCAGCTTACAATCGACGGCCAAAAACATTCAGTACTTC
TRBV2,TRBD2,TRBJ2-2,once,CASRRVSSGRPTGELFF,TGTGCCAGCAGGAGGGTCTCTAGCGGGAGGCCCACCGGGGAGCTGTTTTTT
TRBV27,TRBD2,TRBJ2-7,NA,CASSLYRTSGSYEQYF,TGTGCCAGCAGTTTATATCGGACTAGCGGCTCCTACGAGCAGTACTTC
TRBV29-1,NA,TRBJ2-5,NA,CSGRTDQETQYF,TGCAGCGGGCGGACGGACCAAGAGACCCAGTACTTC
TRBV20-1,TRBD2,TRBJ2-5,NA,CSASGTSGSQETQYF,TGCAGTGCTTCCGGGACTAGCGGGAGCCAAGAGACCCAGTACTTC
TRBV5-1,NA,TRBJ1-2,NA,CASSLSPGDYGYTF,TGCGCCAGCAGCTTGTCGCCAGGCGACTATGGCTACACCTTC
TRBV5-1,NA,TRBJ2-5,NA,CASSRSSAALQETQYF,TGCGCCAGCAGCCGGTCTAGCGCGGCACTCCAAGAGACCCAGTACTTC
TRBV20-1,TRBD1,TRBJ1-4,NA,CSAIDRGLGTNEKLFF,TGCAGTGCGATTGACAGGGGGCTCGGAACTAATGAAAAACTGTTTTTT
TRBV6-5,NA,TRBJ2-2,NA,CASSSSTGELFF,TGTGCCAGCAGTTCATCCACCGGGGAGCTGTTTTTT
TRBV20-1,NA,TRBJ2-7,NA,CSARVPLNHEQYF,TGCAGTGCTAGAGTGCCTCTGAACCACGAGCAGTACTTC
TRBV30,TRBD1,TRBJ1-1,NA,CAWNGQGVRTEAFF,TGTGCCTGGAACGGACAGGGGGTTAGGACTGAAGCTTTCTTT
TRBV20-1,NA,TRBJ1-2,NA,CSARDYRSEVYGYTF,TGCAGTGCTAGAGATTATAGATCGGAGGTCTATGGCTACACCTTC
TRBV29-1,NA,TRBJ2-3,once,CSVSEDSGVDTQYF,TGCAGCGTCTCGGAGGATAGCGGAGTAGATACGCAGTATTTT
TRBV25-1,NA,TRBJ2-7,NA,CASSEWSIMEGQYF,TGTGCCAGCAGTGAATGGTCCATTATGGAAGGGCAGTACTTC
TRBV4-3,NA,TRBJ1-1,NA,CASSQEWSLGGTEAFF,TGCGCCAGCAGCCAAGAGTGGAGCTTGGGGGGCACTGAAGCTTTCTTT
TRBV4-1,NA,TRBJ1-3,NA,CASSQNPGGTSGNTIYF,TGCGCCAGCAGCCAAAATCCGGGGGGTACTTCGGGAAACACCATATATTTT
TRBV6-2/TRBV6-3,TRBD2,TRBJ2-7,once,CASSLLADPPGQYF,TGTGCCAGCAGTCTACTAGCGGATCCGCCGGGGCAGTACTTC
TRBV7-2,NA,TRBJ1-3,NA,CASSLRRTTGNTIYF,TGTGCCAGCAGCTTACGCCGGACTACTGGAAACACCATATATTTT
TRBV20-1,NA,TRBJ1-5,NA,CSASRDTHQPQHF,TGCAGTGCCAGCCGGGACACCCATCAGCCCCAGCATTTT
TRBV12-3/TRBV12-4,TRBD2,TRBJ2-3,NA,CASTGLAATDTQYF,TGTGCCAGCACTGGACTAGCGGCAACAGATACGCAGTATTTT
TRBV29-1,NA,TRBJ1-2,NA,CSVEGQFDGYTF,TGCAGCGTTGAGGGGCAATTTGATGGCTACACCTTC
TRBV5-6,TRBD1,TRBJ2-4,NA,CASRSGTGWLNIQYF,TGTGCCAGCAGATCCGGGACAGGGTGGCTCAACATTCAGTACTTC
TRBV20-1,TRBD2,TRBJ2-1,NA,CSARAAGGTYNEQFF,TGCAGTGCTAGAGCGGCGGGAGGCACATACAATGAGCAGTTCTTC
TRBV5-1,NA,TRBJ2-3,once,CASSPGVLTSTDTQYF,TGCGCCAGCAGCCCGGGAGTTCTTACTAGCACAGATACGCAGTATTTT
TRBV7-2,NA,TRBJ2-1,NA,CASSFYYNEQFF,TGTGCCAGCAGCTTTTATTACAATGAGCAGTTCTTC
TRBV18,NA,TRBJ1-2,NA,CASSPPRQSEANYGYTF,TGTGCCAGCTCACCACCGAGGCAGTCGGAAGCTAACTATGGCTACACCTTC
TRBV19,TRBD1,TRBJ1-5,NA,CASASDRVYQPQHF,TGTGCCAGTGCCTCGGACAGGGTCTATCAGCCCCAGCATTTT
TRBV29-1,TRBD1,TRBJ1-3,NA,CSAGQGKNTIYF,TGCAGCGCCGGACAGGGTAAAAACACCATATATTTT
TRBV12-3/TRBV12-4,NA,TRBJ1-1,once,CASSPSDTEAFF,TGTGCCAGCAGCCCCAGCGACACTGAAGCTTTCTTT
TRBV5-1,TRBD2,TRBJ2-1,NA,CASSLDGTSSYNEQFF,TGCGCCAGCAGCTTGGACGGGACTAGCTCCTACAATGAGCAGTTCTTC
TRBV20-1,TRBD1,TRBJ1-2,NA,CSAQQGGEGYTF,TGCAGTGCTCAACAGGGGGGAGAGGGCTACACCTTC
TRBV7-9,TRBD1,TRBJ2-7,NA,CASSASWTGISYEQYF,TGTGCCAGCAGCGCCTCTTGGACAGGGATCTCCTACGAGCAGTACTTC
TRBV6-1,NA,TRBJ2-5,NA,CASSEVGEETQYF,TGTGCCAGCAGTGAGGTCGGGGAAGAGACCCAGTACTTC
TRBV19,TRBD2,TRBJ2-5,NA,CASRWDSGSQEIQYF,TGTGCCAGTAGATGGGATAGCGGGAGCCAAGAGATCCAGTACTTC
TRBV12-3/TRBV12-4,NA,TRBJ1-2,NA,CASSSRLTGNVYGYTF,TGTGCCAGCAGTTCCCGATTAACAGGGAACGTCTATGGCTACACCTTC
TRBV6-2/TRBV6-3,TRBD2,TRBJ2-5,NA,CASSYGGSVKTQYF,TGTGCCAGCAGTTACGGCGGGAGTGTGAAGACCCAGTACTTC
TRBV18,NA,TRBJ2-3,NA,CASSPDWEGDTQYF,TGTGCCAGCTCACCAGACTGGGAAGGAGATACGCAGTATTTT
TRBV3-1,TRBD1,TRBJ1-1,NA,CASSPMGTGGPDTEAFF,TGTGCCAGCAGCCCGATGGGGACAGGGGGCCCGGACACTGAAGCTTTCTTT
TRBV6-5,TRBD2,TRBJ2-3,NA,CASRSGTSGPDTQYF,TGTGCCAGCAGGTCCGGGACTAGCGGCCCAGATACGCAGTATTTT
TRBV4-3,TRBD1,TRBJ2-3,NA,CASSHRTGSTDTQYF,TGCGCCAGCAGCCACAGGACAGGGAGCACAGATACGCAGTATTTT
TRBV20-1,NA,TRBJ1-1,NA,CSASLDMNTEAFF,TGCAGTGCTTCTCTAGACATGAACACTGAAGCTTTCTTT
TRBV20-1,NA,TRBJ2-1,NA,CSAPSYFDVPFYNEQFF,TGCAGTGCTCCCTCTTACTTCGACGTTCCCTTTTACAATGAGCAGTTCTTC
TRBV4-3,NA,TRBJ1-1,NA,CASSQDGTLGMNTEAFF,TGCGCCAGCAGCCAAGATGGGACGTTGGGGATGAACACTGAAGCTTTCTTT
TRBV29-1,NA,TRBJ1-2,NA,CSVELGDGYTF,TGCAGCGTTGAATTGGGGGATGGCTACACCTTC
TRBV5-4,NA,TRBJ2-3,NA,CASSLETAPSTDTQYF,TGTGCCAGCAGCTTGGAGACAGCCCCTAGCACAGATACGCAGTATTTT
TRBV30,NA,TRBJ2-1,once,CAWSVWGSSDEQFF,TGTGCCTGGAGTGTCTGGGGATCTAGTGATGAGCAGTTCTTC
TRBV6-6,NA,TRBJ1-2,once,CASSRSTGYGYTF,TGTGCCAGCAGTCGTTCGACAGGCTATGGCTACACCTTC
TRBV10-1,NA,TRBJ2-7,NA,CASSESSSYEQYF,TGCGCCAGCAGTGAGTCGAGCTCCTACGAGCAGTACTTC
TRBV29-1,TRBD1,TRBJ1-1,NA,CSVRDRENTEAFF,TGCAGCGTCCGGGACAGGGAAAACACTGAAGCTTTCTTT
TRBV5-1,TRBD2,TRBJ2-7,NA,CASSLEGLATEQYF,TGCGCCAGCAGCTTGGAGGGACTAGCGACCGAGCAGTACTTC
TRBV5-1,NA,TRBJ1-1,NA,CASSFQVENTEAFF,TGCGCCAGCAGCTTCCAAGTGGAGAACACTGAAGCTTTCTTT
TRBV20-1,NA,TRBJ2-1,NA,CSGGEARAYNEQFF,TGCAGTGGCGGCGAAGCGAGGGCCTACAATGAGCAGTTCTTC
TRBV5-4,NA,TRBJ2-5,NA,CASSLGPLEETQYF,TGTGCCAGCAGCTTGGGTCCCCTGGAGGAGACCCAGTACTTC